This T cell receptor beta chain is from a study of CD8+CD57+ T cells in acquired aplastic anemia. Study-level findings and limits: Patients and controls shared over 25 CD8+ CDR3 sequences.

The germline V gene has CDR1 SEHNR and CDR2 FQNEAQ (reference sequence). The V segment lost 2 bases and the J segment 9 bases; nucleotides outside the gene matches: 7. The CDR3 is made up of 15 amino acids. This clonotype has more than one count but fewer than ten. What it binds is unknown. A clone one base away is much larger, so this may be a read error. Both TCR beta VDJ combination and CDR3 sequence profiling were carried out. Genomic DNA was the template for this profiling. TCRdb fed the reads into MiXCR, producing one record per CDR3 protein. The sample has some 180,000 distinct CDR3 sequences; about 47% are singletons.

The genes are TRBV7-9 and TRBJ1-6, with 7 nucleotides matching TRBD1. Material for sequencing was sorted CD4+, CD8+, or CD8+CD57+ T cells (not recorded which) from PBMCs. The clonotype comes from a human donor in good health. The CDR3 loop is CASSLSGQEISPLHF. The CDR3 DNA reads TGTGCCAGCAGCTTATCCGGACAGGAGATTTCACCCCTCCACTTT. The entire variable domain, with the rest obtained from reference TRBV7-9 and TRBJ1-6, is as follows: DTGVSQNPRHKITKRGQNVTFRCDPISEHNRLYWYRQTLGQGPEFLTYFQNEAQLEKSRLLSDRFSAERPKGSFSTLEIQRTEQGDSAMYLCASSLSGQEISPLHFGNGTRLTVT.